Each of the 23 T cell receptor beta chains below was sequenced from the same sample in a study of blood T cells in healthy people across ages. A second PCR of 7 to 11 cycles used a sample-barcoded 5' primer and a J-beta primer mix. MiXCR was run by TCRdb on the 5' RACE reads, yielding one entry per CDR3 protein. The table lists 1.5 million to 2 million distinct CDR3 sequences, 25% to 30% of them singletons. Sample: blood. The receptors derive from a woman aged 25 to 39 in good health.

This clonotype was seen a few times. The chain recombines TRBV20-1 with TRBJ1-4; 7 nucleotides agree with TRBD1. The CDR3 extends over 12 amino acids. Trimming removed 1 base from V and 10 bases from J; junction bases left unmatched: 3. CDR1 and CDR2 from the germline V gene are DFQATT and SNEGSKA (reference sequence). CDR3 bases: TGCAGTGCTAGAGGGAACAGGGGAAAACTGTTTTTT. It codes for CSARGNRGKLFF.

This clonotype was observed a few times. V gene TRBV6-1 combines with J gene TRBJ1-2; a weak D match, TRBD1 (6 bases). From germline, CDR1 is MNHNS and CDR2 SASEGT. With 2 bases removed from V and 4 bases from J, the gap between germline ends came to 14 bases. There are 15 residues in the CDR3. CDR3 in amino acids: CASSETGTPSYGYTF. The CDR3 DNA follows: TGTGCCAGCAGTGAAACAGGGACTCCTTCCTATGGCTACACCTTC.

This clonotype was picked up a small number of times. With only one base between it and a far larger clone, this is likely a read error. The rearrangement uses TRBV9 and TRBJ2-5, with no clear D. The germline CDR1 and CDR2 sequences are SGDLS and YYNGEE. CDR3 length: 13 amino acids. CDR3 amino acids: CASSLGRQEAQYF. The CDR3 nucleotides read TGTGCCAGCTCGCTCGGGCGGCAAGAGGCCCAGTACTTC.

Ten or more counts support this clonotype. CDR3 DNA: TGCAGTGCTACCGGGACTAGCGGGAGGTCCGAGCAGTACTTC. It specifies CSATGTSGRSEQYF. This sequence joins TRBV20-1 and TRBJ2-7, with TRBD2 matching 15 bases. Trimming cost V 4 bases and J 6 bases; bases outside gene matches: 4. Germline CDR1 reads DFQATT; CDR2 reads SNEGSKA (reference sequence). The CDR3 has 14 amino acids.

The sample holds a few counts of this clonotype. The chain carries TRBV5-1 and TRBJ2-1; no clear D. The CDR3 has 13 residues. The V end was cut by 2 bases, the J end by 9 bases, with 12 bases between. Germline assignment: CDR1 SGHRS and CDR2 YFSETQ. CDR3 nucleotides: TGCGCCAGCAGCTTTGGCCGCGAGGCTGAGCAGTTCTTC. Translated: CASSFGREAEQFF. The complete variable domain, with remaining parts taken from reference TRBV5-1 and TRBJ2-1, reads KAGVTQTPRYLIKTRGQQVTLSCSPISGHRSVSWYQQTPGQGLQFLFEYFSETQRNKGNFPGRFSGRQFSNSRSEMNVSTLELGDSALYLCASSFGREAEQFFGPGTRLTVL.

A note on this clonotype: A much more abundant neighbour one base away suggests this may be a read error. The chain links TRBV5-1 to TRBJ2-7, with D possibly called TRBD1 or TRBD2 (5 bases each). The CDR3 is 14 residues long. Trimming cost V 5 bases and J 4 bases, with 16 bases left between them. The V gene's germline CDR1 is SGHRS and CDR2 YFSETQ. The CDR3 sequence is CASSFAGSRYEQYF. CDR3 sequence (DNA): TGCGCCAGCAGTTTCGCAGGGAGTCGGTACGAGCAGTACTTC.

The chain recombines TRBV5-1 with TRBJ1-1; D call uncertain. The germline V gene has CDR1 SGHRS and CDR2 YFSETQ. Trimming cost V 6 bases and J 1 base, with 10 bases left between them. There are 13 residues in the CDR3. The DNA for the CDR3 is TGCGCCAGCAAGCTGCAAGAGAACACTGAAGCTTTCTTT. This gives the protein CASKLQENTEAFF.

This rearrangement joins TRBV27 to TRBJ2-5; the D is unclear. The J call is uncertain, as TRBJ2-7 better fits the DNA end. Germline CDR1 reads MNHEY; CDR2 reads SMNVEV (reference sequence). The CDR3 is 12 amino acids. This chain's CDR3 is CATSVNSYEQYF. The CDR3 DNA is TGTGCCACCTCAGTCAACTCCTACGAGCAGTACTTC.

V and J are TRBV4-1 and TRBJ1-2, with TRBD1 identical over 7 bases. CDR3 size: 15 residues. Germline-derived CDR1 and CDR2 are MGHRA and YSYEKL. The V segment lost 1 base and the J segment 2 bases; nucleotides outside the gene matches: 4. Here the CDR3 reads CASSQGQGGNYGYTF. CDR3 nucleotide sequence: TGCGCCAGCAGCCAAGGGCAGGGGGGAAACTATGGCTACACCTTC.

This clonotype has just a few counts. The V and J genes are TRBV7-2 and TRBJ1-2, with 10 bases aligning to TRBD1. This CDR3 comprises 14 residues. V was pared by 3 bases and J by 5 bases, with 3 bases of the junction left unmatched. Germline CDR1 reads SGHTA; CDR2 reads FQGNSA. The DNA for the CDR3 is TGTGCCAGCAGCTTTGACAGGGGGCCTTATGGCTACACCTTC. Its protein product is CASSFDRGPYGYTF.

The V call is TRBV7-6, the J call TRBJ2-3, with D perhaps matching TRBD1 (6 bases). CDR3 length: 14 residues. Trimming pared 5 bases from V and 5 bases from J, leaving 14 bases between. The germline gives CDR1 SGHVS, CDR2 FNYEAQ. The CDR3 DNA reads TGTGCCAGCAGCGAAGGGGGTGGGGGAGATACGCAGTATTTT. Translated, it gives CASSEGGGGDTQYF.

This chain joins TRBV20-1 and TRBJ1-6; tentative D call: TRBD1 (6 bases). The V and J ends lost 0 bases and 7 bases respectively, with 13 bases between them. Germline assignment: CDR1 DFQATT and CDR2 SNEGSKA (reference sequence). CDR3 length: 15 amino acids. This chain's CDR3 is CSARDLRQGNSPLHF. CDR3 in DNA: TGCAGTGCTAGAGATCTTCGGCAGGGGAATTCACCCCTCCACTTT.

A remark on this clonotype: This could be a read error, since a much larger clone is one nucleotide away. The genes are TRBV5-1 and TRBJ2-7; the D gene is possibly TRBD1 (6 bases). From germline, CDR1 is SGHRS and CDR2 YFSETQ. The CDR3 has 12 amino acids. V lost 7 bases and J 7 bases, leaving 15 bases between the germline ends. CDR3 protein: CASENRVEEQYF. CDR3 nucleotide sequence: TGCGCCAGCGAAAACAGGGTCGAGGAGCAGTACTTC.

The chain couples TRBV12-3 or TRBV12-4 to TRBJ1-4, with 9 bases identical to TRBD1. The CDR3 runs 14 residues. Trimming took 2 bases from V and 6 from J; bases not matched to a gene: 1. CDR3 nucleotides: TGTGCCAGCAGTTTATGGGACAGGGATGAAAAACTGTTTTTT. As protein: CASSLWDRDEKLFF.

This chain connects TRBV20-1 to TRBJ2-4, with a tentative D call TRBD2 (6 bases). The DNA matches TRBJ2-5 better at its end, which makes the J call doubtful. Germline assignment: CDR1 DFQATT and CDR2 SNEGSKA (reference sequence). CDR3 size: 15 residues. Here the CDR3 reads CSARDQQAGSETQYF. The CDR3 region has the DNA TGCAGTGCTAGAGATCAACAGGCGGGGTCAGAGACCCAGTACTTC.

This clonotype has a handful of counts. The V call is TRBV10-2, the J call TRBJ2-3; D call uncertain. V was pared by 4 bases and J by 2 bases, with 7 bases between. The CDR3 spans 13 residues. CDR1 WSHSY and CDR2 SAAADI come from the germline V gene. The CDR3 protein is CASSGADTDTQYF. The DNA of the CDR3 is TGCGCCAGCAGTGGCGCAGACACAGATACGCAGTATTTT.

About this clonotype itself: A clone one base away is much larger, so this may be a read error. The V and J genes are TRBV7-2 and TRBJ2-1, with TRBD2 matching over 7 bases. The ends lost 5 bases at V and 12 bases at J; junction bases unmatched: 13. This CDR3 contains 14 residues. Germline V CDR1 and CDR2: SGHTA, FQGNSA. The CDR3 protein is CASSRGERGSGQFF. The CDR3 DNA follows: TGTGCCAGCAGCCGAGGGGAGCGGGGTAGCGGGCAGTTCTTC.

The table lists this clonotype with a few counts. This chain connects TRBV2 to TRBJ1-1; D may be TRBD1 (6 bases). The CDR3 contains 13 residues. Germline lookup yields CDR1 SNHLY and CDR2 FYNNEI. The V end was cut by 3 bases, the J end by 4 bases, with 9 bases between. The CDR3 spells CASSEGAATEAFF. The CDR3 region has the DNA TGTGCCAGCAGTGAGGGGGCGGCCACTGAAGCTTTCTTT.

This clonotype was seen repeatedly, ten times or more. The rearrangement links TRBV6-5 to TRBJ1-2; possibly TRBD1 for D (5 bases). Trimming removed 5 bases at V and 8 bases at J, with 21 bases between. Germline CDR1 reads MNHEY; CDR2 reads SVGAGI. This CDR3 spans 15 amino acids. CDR3 in amino acids: CASSRDINRLRGYTF. The CDR3 nucleotides are TGTGCCAGCAGTCGGGATATTAACAGGCTTCGGGGCTACACCTTC.

The sample holds many counts of this clonotype. The V call is TRBV24-1, the J call TRBJ2-5, with TRBD1 matching 7 bases. This CDR3 contains 13 residues. The trim removed 7 bases at V and 4 bases at J, leaving 5 bases unmatched. CDR1 and CDR2 from the germline V gene are KGHDR and SFDVKD. This CDR3 reads CATRQGVSETQYF. As DNA, the CDR3 is TGTGCCACCAGGCAGGGGGTGTCAGAGACCCAGTACTTC.

This clonotype has more than one count but fewer than ten. The rearrangement joins TRBV12-3 or TRBV12-4 to TRBJ2-5; no clear D. V shed 4 bases and J shed 5 bases, with 14 bases lying between them. The CDR3 extends over 14 amino acids. The CDR3 protein is CASSSLKVGETQYF. The CDR3 nucleotides are TGTGCCAGCAGTTCTCTGAAGGTTGGGGAGACCCAGTACTTC.

This chain connects TRBV7-2 to TRBJ1-2; D call uncertain. This CDR3 has 11 amino acids. Trimming took off 2 bases at V and 11 bases at J, with 9 bases between the two ends. In germline, CDR1 is SGHTA, CDR2 FQGNSA. CDR3 coding DNA: TGTGCCAGCAGCTTATGGGATAGTTACACCTTC. Its protein product is CASSLWDSYTF.

The gene calls are TRBV5-1 and TRBJ2-1; 11 bases align to TRBD2. CDR3 length: 15 amino acids. J lost 9 bases, V lost 1 base, and 6 bases had no gene match. Germline V gene lookup returns CDR1 SGHRS and CDR2 YFSETQ. The CDR3 DNA is TGCGCCAGCAGCTTGATAGCGGGGGGGCCGGGTGAGCAGTTCTTC. This translates into CASSLIAGGPGEQFF.